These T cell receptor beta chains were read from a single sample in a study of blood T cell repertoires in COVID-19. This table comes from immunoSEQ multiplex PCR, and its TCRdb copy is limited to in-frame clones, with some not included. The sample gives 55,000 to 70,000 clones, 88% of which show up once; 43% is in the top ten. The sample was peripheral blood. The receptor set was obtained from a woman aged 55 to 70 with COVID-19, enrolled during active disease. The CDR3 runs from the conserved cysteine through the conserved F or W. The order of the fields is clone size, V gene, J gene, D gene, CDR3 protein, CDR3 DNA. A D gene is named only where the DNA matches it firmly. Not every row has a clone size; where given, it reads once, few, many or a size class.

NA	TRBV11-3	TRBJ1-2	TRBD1	CASSPRTGGNYGYTF	TGTGCCAGCAGCCCGCGGACAGGGGGGAACTATGGCTACACCTTC
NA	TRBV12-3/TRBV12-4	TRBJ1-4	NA	CATAGDGEKLFF	TGTGCCACTGCAGGGGATGGCGAAAAACTGTTTTTT
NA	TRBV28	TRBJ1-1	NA	CASNHRGGLAEAFF	TGTGCCAGCAATCACCGAGGAGGGTTGGCTGAAGCTTTCTTT
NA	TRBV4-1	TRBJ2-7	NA	CASSQREVGEQYF	TGCGCCAGCAGCCAAAGGGAGGTAGGCGAGCAGTACTTC
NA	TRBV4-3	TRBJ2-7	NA	CASSQELGRMGEQYF	TGCGCCAGCAGCCAAGAGCTGGGGCGAATGGGCGAGCAGTACTTC
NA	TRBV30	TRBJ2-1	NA	CAWGSGYSSSYNEQFF	TGTGCCTGGGGATCAGGGTATTCCAGCTCCTACAATGAGCAGTTCTTC
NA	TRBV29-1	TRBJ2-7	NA	CSVRTPGDEQYF	TGCAGCGTTAGGACGCCCGGGGACGAGCAGTACTTC
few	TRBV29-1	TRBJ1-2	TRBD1	CSVEPGQGNGYTF	TGCAGCGTTGAACCCGGACAGGGAAATGGCTACACCTTC
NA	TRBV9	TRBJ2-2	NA	CASSSKLLTGELFF	TGTGCCAGCAGCTCTAAATTGCTTACCGGGGAGCTGTTTTTT
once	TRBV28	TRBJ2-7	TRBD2	CASSLTSGFYEQYF	TGTGCCAGCAGTTTAACTAGCGGGTTTTACGAGCAGTACTTC
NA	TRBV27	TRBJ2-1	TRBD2	CASSLSGGVYNEQFF	TGTGCCAGCAGTTTATCGGGGGGGGTATACAATGAGCAGTTCTTC
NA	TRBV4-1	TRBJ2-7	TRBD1	CASSHTRTGWEQYF	TGCGCCAGCAGCCACACCAGGACAGGGTGGGAGCAGTACTTC
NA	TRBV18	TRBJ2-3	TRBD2	CASSPGLGTSGGTDTQYF	TGTGCCAGCTCCCCTGGATTAGGAACTAGCGGGGGTACAGATACGCAGTATTTT
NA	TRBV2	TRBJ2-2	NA	CASSEEEANTGELFF	TGTGCCAGCAGTGAAGAAGAGGCGAACACCGGGGAGCTGTTTTTT
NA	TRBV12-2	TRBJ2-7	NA	CASRLVLATVTYEQYF	TGTGCAAGTCGCTTAGTCCTAGCGACAGTTACCTACGAGCAGTACTTC
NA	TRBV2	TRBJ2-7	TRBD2	CASRPSSGSSYEQYF	TGTGCCAGCAGGCCGTCTAGCGGGTCCTCCTACGAGCAGTACTTC
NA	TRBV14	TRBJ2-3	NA	CASSPARYTQYF	TGTGCCAGCAGCCCGGCGAGGTATACGCAGTATTTT
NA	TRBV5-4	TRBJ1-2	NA	CASSDRVSFTYGYTF	TGTGCCAGCAGCGACCGGGTCTCTTTCACCTATGGCTACACCTTC
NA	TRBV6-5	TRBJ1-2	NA	CASSRGSHYGYTF	TGTGCCAGCAGTCGGGGTTCGCACTATGGCTACACCTTC
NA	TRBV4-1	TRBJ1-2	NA	CASSQGGTYGYTF	TGCGCCAGCAGCCAGGGGGGGACTTATGGCTACACCTTC
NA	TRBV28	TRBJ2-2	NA	CASSFGGTGELFF	TGTGCCAGCAGTTTCGGAGGTACCGGGGAGCTGTTTTTT
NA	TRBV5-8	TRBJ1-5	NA	CASSLLGDQPQHF	TGTGCCAGCAGCTTGCTAGGGGATCAGCCCCAGCATTTT
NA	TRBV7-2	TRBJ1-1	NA	CASSLESTEAFF	TGTGCCAGCAGCTTGGAGAGCACTGAAGCTTTCTTT
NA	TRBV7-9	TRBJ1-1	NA	CASSLDGLEAFF	TGTGCCAGCAGCTTAGACGGGTTGGAAGCTTTCTTT
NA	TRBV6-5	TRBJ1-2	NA	CASSHGQGSPFGYTF	TGTGCCAGCAGTCACGGCCAGGGCTCACCCTTTGGCTACACCTTC
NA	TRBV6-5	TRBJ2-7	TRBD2	CASSFSLAGGYEQYF	TGTGCCAGCAGTTTCTCCCTAGCGGGAGGCTACGAGCAGTACTTC
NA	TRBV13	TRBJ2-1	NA	CASSLGLAGHEQFF	TGTGCCAGCAGCTTAGGCCTGGCGGGGCATGAGCAGTTCTTC
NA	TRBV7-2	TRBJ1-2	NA	CASSPPSGVYGYTF	TGTGCCAGCAGTCCCCCGTCGGGAGTCTATGGCTACACCTTC
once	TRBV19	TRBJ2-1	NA	CASSPGRVHEQFF	TGTGCCAGTAGCCCGGGCAGGGTCCATGAGCAGTTCTTC
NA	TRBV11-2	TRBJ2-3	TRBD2	CASSSLAGVSDTQYF	TGTGCCAGCAGCTCGCTAGCGGGAGTCTCAGATACGCAGTATTTT
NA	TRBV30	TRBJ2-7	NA	CAWSYGRSYEQYF	TGTGCCTGGAGTTACGGGAGATCCTACGAGCAGTACTTC
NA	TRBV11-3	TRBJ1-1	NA	CASSRWGGEAEAFF	TGTGCCAGCAGCCGATGGGGAGGGGAAGCTGAAGCTTTCTTT
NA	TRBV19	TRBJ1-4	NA	CATARGGKLFF	TGTGCCACCGCAAGGGGGGGAAAACTGTTTTTT
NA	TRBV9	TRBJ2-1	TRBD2	CASSVDGLGGAEQFF	TGTGCCAGCAGCGTAGATGGTCTGGGAGGGGCTGAGCAGTTCTTC
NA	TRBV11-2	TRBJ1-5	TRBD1	CASSFDRGNQPQHF	TGTGCCAGCAGCTTTGACAGGGGCAATCAGCCCCAGCATTTT
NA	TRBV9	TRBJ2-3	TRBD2	CASSVSAGGLSDTQYF	TGTGCCAGCAGCGTTTCCGCGGGGGGTCTTTCAGATACGCAGTATTTT
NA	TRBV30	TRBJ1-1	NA	CAWKVRGNTEAFF	TGTGCCTGGAAAGTAAGGGGAAACACTGAAGCTTTCTTT
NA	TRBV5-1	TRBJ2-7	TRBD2	CASSLGLAGDEQYF	TGCGCCAGCAGCTTAGGGCTAGCGGGAGACGAGCAGTACTTC
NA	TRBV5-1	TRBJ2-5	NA	CASSLGLTIGRGETQYF	TGCGCCAGCAGCTTGGGGTTGACTATCGGGAGAGGAGAGACCCAGTACTTC
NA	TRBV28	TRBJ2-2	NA	CASSSGSGHTGELFF	TGTGCCAGCAGTTCCGGGTCAGGGCACACCGGGGAGCTGTTTTTT
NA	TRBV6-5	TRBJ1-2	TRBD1	CASSYMDREYGYTF	TGTGCCAGCAGTTACATGGACAGGGAGTATGGCTACACCTTC
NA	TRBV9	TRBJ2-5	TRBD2	CASSVGSGGATETQYF	TGTGCCAGCAGCGTAGGTAGCGGGGGGGCAACAGAGACCCAGTACTTC
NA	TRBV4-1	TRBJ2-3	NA	CASSQVPGIPGTDTQYF	TGCGCCAGCAGCCAAGTCCCCGGGATTCCTGGCACAGATACGCAGTATTTT
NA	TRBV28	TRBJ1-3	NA	CASSWGGLSGNTIYF	TGTGCCAGCAGTTGGGGCGGCCTCTCTGGAAACACCATATATTTT
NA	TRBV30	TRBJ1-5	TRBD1	CAWSVGTAGNQPQHF	TGTGCCTGGAGTGTAGGGACAGCCGGCAATCAGCCCCAGCATTTT
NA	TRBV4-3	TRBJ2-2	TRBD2	CASSDMGLAANTGELFF	TGCGCCAGCAGCGATATGGGACTAGCGGCGAACACCGGGGAGCTGTTTTTT
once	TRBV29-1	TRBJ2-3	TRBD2	CSVGFSGRADTQYF	TGCAGCGTTGGCTTTAGCGGGAGGGCAGATACGCAGTATTTT
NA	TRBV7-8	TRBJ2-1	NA	CASSPLINEQFF	TGTGCCAGCAGCCCTCTTATCAATGAGCAGTTCTTC
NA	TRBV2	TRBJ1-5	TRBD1	CASSPTGREQPQHF	TGTGCCAGCAGTCCGACAGGGCGTGAACAGCCCCAGCATTTT
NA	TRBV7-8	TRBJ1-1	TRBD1	CASSLLGQLTSNTEAFF	TGTGCCAGCAGCTTATTGGGACAGCTAACGTCGAACACTGAAGCTTTCTTT
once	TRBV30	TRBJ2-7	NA	CATGLGPEQYF	TGTGCCACCGGATTGGGCCCCGAGCAGTACTTC
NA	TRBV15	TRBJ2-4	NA	CATSREDRRDIQYF	TGTGCCACCAGCAGAGAAGACAGGAGAGACATTCAGTACTTC
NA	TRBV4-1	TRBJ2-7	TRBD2	CASSQGGGVVRYEQYF	TGCGCCAGCAGCCAAGGGGGAGGGGTAGTAAGATACGAGCAGTACTTC
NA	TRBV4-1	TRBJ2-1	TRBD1	CASSLREPTGGGNEQFF	TGCGCCAGCAGCCTCCGAGAGCCGACAGGGGGGGGGAATGAGCAGTTCTTC
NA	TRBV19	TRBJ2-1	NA	CASSMESGPYNEQFF	TGTGCCAGTAGTATGGAGAGCGGGCCGTACAATGAGCAGTTCTTC
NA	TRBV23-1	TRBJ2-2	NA	CATPSGDNTGELFF	TGCGCCACCCCCTCCGGGGATAACACCGGGGAGCTGTTTTTT
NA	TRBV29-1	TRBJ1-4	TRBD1	CSAPRTGREKKLFF	TGCAGCGCACCGAGGACAGGGCGGGAGAAAAAACTGTTTTTT